The sequence of this T cell receptor beta chain was determined in a study of radiotherapy plus CTLA-4 blockade in lung cancer. At the level of the study: Objective response rate was over 15%; disease control rate, 31%. Findings and caveats of the study: Tumor-derived TCR clones expanded in blood after radiotherapy plus ipilimumab. Best predicting response, reportedly, were early blood T cell clone dynamics, with interferon-beta.

This clone was detected only once. What it binds is unknown. Treatment of patients with chemo-refractory metastatic non-small-cell lung cancer consisted of focal radiation plus CTLA-4 blockade with ipilimumab. This CDR3 spans 13 amino acids. Trimming shortened V by 5 bases and J by 6 bases, and 10 bases separated the two germline ends. Germline lookup yields CDR1 MNHEY and CDR2 SVGAGI. TCRdb's table, derived via immunoSEQ multiplex PCR, lists solely in-frame clones and lacks some. The repertoire holds some 60,000 clones, with roughly 76% as singletons. The receptor was derived from a human donor with non-small cell lung cancer who had a complete response to radiotherapy plus ipilimumab. J is TRBJ2-2 and V is TRBV6-5, with unresolved D. The material was peripheral blood, obtained from a patient treated with radiotherapy plus ipilimumab. The CDR3 loop reads CASSRLSPGELFF. CDR3 sequence (DNA): TGTGCCAGCAGTAGACTTAGCCCCGGGGAGCTGTTTTTT.